A selection of T cell receptor beta chains follows, all from one sample in a study of shared clonotypes between healthy human individuals. This table comes from immunoSEQ multiplex PCR, and its TCRdb copy is limited to in-frame clones, with some not included. The sample holds 550,000 to 800,000 clones, about 90% seen once. The sample comprised memory CD8+ T cells from PBMCs. The source of these receptors is a man between 18 and 29 years old in good health. Some clones in this sample may be carry-over from other donors' samples. Each CDR3 is given with its conserved first and last residue. Fields, in order: clone size, J gene, V gene, D gene, CDR3 protein, CDR3 DNA. D genes are given only for firm matches. The listing skips clone size in some rows; elsewhere it reads once, few, many or a size class.

clone_size: NA; j_call: TRBJ2-2; v_call: TRBV27; d_call: TRBD2; cdr3_aa: CASSPWGGGELFF; cdr3_nt: TGTGCCAGCAGCCCTTGGGGGGGCGGGGAGCTGTTTTTT
clone_size: NA; j_call: TRBJ2-1; v_call: TRBV4-1; d_call: TRBD2; cdr3_aa: CASRQPSGINEQFF; cdr3_nt: TGCGCCAGCAGGCAGCCTAGCGGCATCAATGAGCAGTTCTTC
clone_size: NA; j_call: TRBJ1-2; v_call: TRBV30; d_call: NA; cdr3_aa: CAWSAHGVLLGNYGYTF; cdr3_nt: TGTGCCTGGAGTGCCCACGGGGTCCTCTTAGGCAACTATGGCTACACCTTC
clone_size: NA; j_call: TRBJ2-7; v_call: TRBV28; d_call: NA; cdr3_aa: CASSLFGTPTYEQYF; cdr3_nt: TGTGCCAGCAGTTTATTTGGGACACCTACCTACGAGCAGTACTTC
clone_size: NA; j_call: TRBJ2-7; v_call: TRBV28; d_call: TRBD1; cdr3_aa: CASSFSGQLYEQYF; cdr3_nt: TGTGCCAGCAGTTTTTCGGGACAGCTATACGAGCAGTACTTC
clone_size: NA; j_call: TRBJ1-1; v_call: TRBV4-3; d_call: NA; cdr3_aa: CASSQERPSDWGTEAFF; cdr3_nt: TGCGCCAGCAGCCAAGAACGTCCATCGGATTGGGGCACTGAAGCTTTCTTT
clone_size: NA; j_call: TRBJ2-7; v_call: TRBV5-1; d_call: NA; cdr3_aa: CASSGAGSSYEQYF; cdr3_nt: TGCGCCAGCAGCGGGGCGGGAAGCTCCTACGAGCAGTACTTC
clone_size: NA; j_call: TRBJ1-3; v_call: TRBV9; d_call: TRBD1; cdr3_aa: CASSGGQGLGNTIYF; cdr3_nt: TGTGCCAGCAGCGGGGGACAGGGCCTCGGAAACACCATATATTTT
clone_size: NA; j_call: TRBJ2-7; v_call: TRBV11-2; d_call: NA; cdr3_aa: CASSQQGILSYEQYF; cdr3_nt: TGTGCCAGCAGCCAACAGGGAATCCTCTCCTACGAGCAGTACTTC
clone_size: NA; j_call: TRBJ2-1; v_call: TRBV6-5; d_call: TRBD1; cdr3_aa: CASSLRARQGSEQFF; cdr3_nt: TGTGCCAGCAGTCTCAGGGCCAGACAGGGGAGTGAGCAGTTCTTC
clone_size: NA; j_call: TRBJ2-1; v_call: TRBV15; d_call: NA; cdr3_aa: CATSRDFSVWNEQFF; cdr3_nt: TGTGCCACCAGCAGAGATTTCTCGGTTTGGAATGAGCAGTTCTTC
clone_size: NA; j_call: TRBJ1-1; v_call: TRBV5-6; d_call: NA; cdr3_aa: CASSPRQLYTEAFF; cdr3_nt: TGTGCCAGCAGCCCTCGACAGTTATACACTGAAGCTTTCTTT
clone_size: NA; j_call: TRBJ2-7; v_call: TRBV11-3; d_call: NA; cdr3_aa: CASSSRETYYEQYF; cdr3_nt: TGTGCCAGCAGCTCGCGCGAGACCTACTACGAGCAGTACTTC
clone_size: few; j_call: TRBJ1-1; v_call: TRBV6-5; d_call: NA; cdr3_aa: CASSCPGSGENTEAFF; cdr3_nt: TGTGCCAGCAGTTGTCCAGGGTCCGGAGAGAACACTGAAGCTTTCTTT
clone_size: NA; j_call: TRBJ1-2; v_call: TRBV27; d_call: NA; cdr3_aa: CASRSLGTVSGYTF; cdr3_nt: TGTGCCAGCAGATCCCTTGGAACAGTCAGTGGCTACACCTTC
clone_size: NA; j_call: TRBJ2-1; v_call: TRBV27; d_call: TRBD2; cdr3_aa: CASSLPGLAGYNEQFF; cdr3_nt: TGTGCCAGCAGTCTTCCCGGACTAGCGGGCTACAATGAGCAGTTCTTC
clone_size: NA; j_call: TRBJ2-5; v_call: TRBV6-6; d_call: NA; cdr3_aa: CASRLSGETQYF; cdr3_nt: TGTGCCAGCAGGCTATCCGGAGAGACCCAGTACTTC
clone_size: few; j_call: TRBJ2-1; v_call: TRBV25-1; d_call: TRBD2; cdr3_aa: CASDGGRYNEQFF; cdr3_nt: TGTGCTTCAGACGGGGGGAGGTACAATGAGCAGTTCTTC
clone_size: NA; j_call: TRBJ2-3; v_call: TRBV10-3; d_call: TRBD2; cdr3_aa: CAISEAGGDTQYF; cdr3_nt: TGTGCCATCAGTGAGGCGGGGGGAGATACGCAGTATTTT
clone_size: NA; j_call: TRBJ1-1; v_call: TRBV5-5; d_call: NA; cdr3_aa: CASSRLSSMNTEAFF; cdr3_nt: TGTGCCAGCAGCCGTTTGAGCAGCATGAACACTGAAGCTTTCTTT
clone_size: NA; j_call: TRBJ2-3; v_call: TRBV29-1; d_call: NA; cdr3_aa: CSVAVGGGKDTQYF; cdr3_nt: TGCAGCGTTGCCGTGGGAGGGGGCAAAGATACGCAGTATTTT
clone_size: NA; j_call: TRBJ2-7; v_call: TRBV25-1; d_call: TRBD1; cdr3_aa: CASSTGDNEQYF; cdr3_nt: TGTGCCAGCAGTACAGGGGACAACGAGCAGTACTTC
clone_size: NA; j_call: TRBJ2-7; v_call: TRBV18; d_call: NA; cdr3_aa: CASSPPLGPEQYF; cdr3_nt: TGTGCCAGCTCACCCCCCCTGGGCCCCGAGCAGTACTTC
clone_size: NA; j_call: TRBJ2-1; v_call: TRBV2; d_call: NA; cdr3_aa: CASGLALNSYNEQFF; cdr3_nt: TGTGCCAGCGGTCTAGCGCTTAACTCCTACAATGAGCAGTTCTTC
clone_size: NA; j_call: TRBJ2-2; v_call: TRBV9; d_call: TRBD2; cdr3_aa: CASSWERELGTGELFF; cdr3_nt: TGTGCCAGCAGCTGGGAGCGGGAGCTGGGCACCGGGGAGCTGTTTTTT
clone_size: NA; j_call: TRBJ2-1; v_call: TRBV25-1; d_call: TRBD2; cdr3_aa: CASSDRLAGVNEQFF; cdr3_nt: TGTGCCAGCAGTGATCGGCTAGCGGGCGTCAATGAGCAGTTCTTC
clone_size: NA; j_call: TRBJ1-6; v_call: TRBV30; d_call: NA; cdr3_aa: CAWDGETYNSPLHF; cdr3_nt: TGTGCCTGGGATGGAGAGACCTATAATTCACCCCTCCACTTT
clone_size: NA; j_call: TRBJ1-1; v_call: TRBV19; d_call: NA; cdr3_aa: CASSERRGEAFF; cdr3_nt: TGTGCCAGTAGTGAGCGGAGGGGTGAAGCTTTCTTT
clone_size: few; j_call: TRBJ1-3; v_call: TRBV7-7; d_call: NA; cdr3_aa: CASSRGSGNTIYF; cdr3_nt: TGTGCCAGCAGCCGGGGATCTGGAAACACCATATATTTT
clone_size: NA; j_call: TRBJ1-3; v_call: TRBV4-3; d_call: TRBD1; cdr3_aa: CASSQGGQGFGNTIYF; cdr3_nt: TGCGCCAGCAGCCAGGGGGGACAGGGCTTCGGAAACACCATATATTTT
clone_size: NA; j_call: TRBJ2-3; v_call: TRBV9; d_call: NA; cdr3_aa: CASSVSPSGYRTDTQYF; cdr3_nt: TGTGCCAGCAGCGTGTCCCCAAGCGGGTACCGGACAGATACGCAGTATTTT
clone_size: NA; j_call: TRBJ2-1; v_call: TRBV28; d_call: NA; cdr3_aa: CASSHRASSYNEQFF; cdr3_nt: TGTGCCAGCAGTCACCGAGCGAGCTCCTACAATGAGCAGTTCTTC
clone_size: NA; j_call: TRBJ2-7; v_call: TRBV11-1; d_call: NA; cdr3_aa: CASSFAGYYEQYF; cdr3_nt: TGTGCCAGCAGCTTTGCAGGGTACTACGAGCAGTACTTC
clone_size: NA; j_call: TRBJ2-7; v_call: TRBV2; d_call: NA; cdr3_aa: CASSGGQTYEQYF; cdr3_nt: TGTGCCAGCAGTGGGGGGCAGACCTACGAGCAGTACTTC
clone_size: NA; j_call: TRBJ2-7; v_call: TRBV9; d_call: NA; cdr3_aa: CASSVGTYGEQYF; cdr3_nt: TGTGCCAGCAGCGTAGGAACCTACGGGGAGCAGTACTTC
clone_size: NA; j_call: TRBJ2-2; v_call: TRBV4-1; d_call: NA; cdr3_aa: CASSPPMEETEFTGELFF; cdr3_nt: TGCGCCAGCAGCCCTCCGATGGAAGAGACAGAATTCACCGGGGAGCTGTTTTTT
clone_size: NA; j_call: TRBJ2-1; v_call: TRBV10-1; d_call: TRBD1; cdr3_aa: CASSEGRRGRKLNNEQFF; cdr3_nt: TGCGCCAGCAGTGAAGGACGCAGGGGGCGTAAATTAAACAATGAGCAGTTCTTC
clone_size: NA; j_call: TRBJ2-7; v_call: TRBV9; d_call: TRBD2; cdr3_aa: CASSPLSGGGSYEQYF; cdr3_nt: TGTGCCAGCAGCCCGCTCTCGGGAGGGGGGTCCTACGAGCAGTACTTC
clone_size: NA; j_call: TRBJ1-4; v_call: TRBV7-9; d_call: TRBD1; cdr3_aa: CAGTGGANEKLFF; cdr3_nt: TGTGCCGGGACAGGGGGGGCTAATGAAAAACTGTTTTTT
clone_size: NA; j_call: TRBJ2-2; v_call: TRBV29-1; d_call: NA; cdr3_aa: CSVEDTGELFF; cdr3_nt: TGCAGCGTTGAGGACACCGGGGAGCTGTTTTTT